The clone carrying this T cell receptor beta chain has a handful of counts. Its antigen is currently unknown. This specimen belongs to a study of identical twins. Study observations and caveats: There was more out-of-frame TCR alpha sharing in monozygotic twins than models estimated.

From germline, CDR1 is SGHKS and CDR2 YYEKEE (reference sequence). The CDR3 is 15 amino acids. Deletions cut 2 bases from V and 7 bases from J, with 13 bases between. TCRdb passed the 5' RACE reads through MiXCR, listing each CDR3 protein once. The sample has about 570,000 distinct CDR3 sequences, approximately 10% seen once. This same sample was also taken into another study, of yellow fever vaccine responses in identical twins.

This TCR was recovered from a young woman in good health. The chain couples TRBV5-5 to TRBJ1-6; D is perhaps TRBD1 (5 bases). The sequencing input was PBMCs. The CDR3 DNA sequence: TGTGCCAGCAGCTTTACTTTGGACAAGAATTCACCCCTCCACTTT. Translating gives CASSFTLDKNSPLHF.